One sample yielded the 8 T cell receptor beta chains listed below, sequenced in a study of siplizumab effects on memory and regulatory T cells. The repertoire was sequenced with immunoSEQ multiplex PCR; TCRdb's copy has only in-frame clones and lacks some. Of over 90,000 clones in the sample, 90% to 95% were seen once. The sample consisted of CD4+ T cells sorted from blood. The receptors derive from a human donor in good health.

The chain joins TRBV7-2 to TRBJ2-7, with TRBD2 identical over 12 bases. V lost 4 bases and J lost 3; bases outside the gene matches: 7. The germline gives CDR1 SGHTA, CDR2 FQGNSA. This CDR3 contains 16 residues. Written as DNA, the CDR3 is TGTGCCAGCAGCTCCCGGACTAGCGGGAACTACTACGAGCAGTACTTC. Translation gives CASSSRTSGNYYEQYF.

The chain is built from TRBV6-5 and TRBJ2-1; D gene uncertain. CDR1 is MNHEY, CDR2 SVGAGI, per germline. V shed 4 bases and J shed 12 bases, with 13 bases lying between them. This CDR3 is built from 12 residues. CDR3 residues: CASSSSPRMQFF. CDR3 in DNA: TGTGCCAGCAGTTCGAGCCCGCGAATGCAGTTCTTC.

The chain recombines TRBV6-1 with TRBJ1-1; no definite D call. Trimming shortened V by 2 bases and J by 1 base, and 11 bases separated the two germline ends. The CDR3 runs 15 residues. Germline V gives CDR1 MNHNS, CDR2 SASEGT. CDR3 in DNA: TGTGCCAGCAGTGAATTAGCGATATCGAACACTGAAGCTTTCTTT. Residues: CASSELAISNTEAFF.

This chain uses TRBV7-9 with TRBJ1-2; TRBD1 might be the D (5 bases). V lost 1 base and J lost 6, with 15 bases in between. The CDR3 is 15 amino acids. CDR1 SEHNR and CDR2 FQNEAQ come from the germline V gene (reference sequence). CDR3 sequence: CASSLEAWGLDGYTF. For the CDR3, the DNA is TGTGCCAGCAGCTTAGAGGCGTGGGGGTTGGATGGCTACACCTTC. Variable domain in full (rest from reference TRBV7-9 and TRBJ1-2): DTGVSQNPRHKITKRGQNVTFRCDPISEHNRLYWYRQTLGQGPEFLTYFQNEAQLEKSRLLSDRFSAERPKGSFSTLEIQRTEQGDSAMYLCASSLEAWGLDGYTFGSGTRLTVV.

The gene calls are TRBV4-1 and TRBJ2-7; a weak D match, TRBD2 (5 bases). The length of the CDR3 is 19 residues. The V and J ends lost 2 bases and 0 bases respectively, with 23 bases between them. Germline V gene data show CDR1 as MGHRA and CDR2 as YSYEKL. The CDR3 DNA reads as TGCGCCAGCAGCCAAAATGCCCGCTTATGGCGGGTGAGCTCCTACGAGCAGTACTTC. This codes for CASSQNARLWRVSSYEQYF.

The genes are TRBV2 and TRBJ2-5; tentative D call: TRBD2 (5 bases). Germline V CDR1 and CDR2: SNHLY, FYNNEI. The length of the CDR3 is 14 residues. The V and J ends lost 4 bases and 5 bases respectively, with 14 bases between them. The chain's CDR3 is CASSAPEGIETQYF. The CDR3 DNA reads TGTGCCAGCAGTGCCCCCGAGGGCATTGAGACCCAGTACTTC. The variable domain in full, with the rest retrieved from reference TRBV2 and TRBJ2-5, is EPEVTQTPSHQVTQMGQEVILRCVPISNHLYFYWYRQILGQKVEFLVSFYNNEISEKSEIFDDQFSVERPDGSNFTLKIRSTKLEDSAMYFCASSAPEGIETQYFGPGTRLLVL.

This clone was counted only a few times. The chain couples TRBV25-1 to TRBJ2-1, with 10 bases that match TRBD2. V was clipped by 1 base and J by 5 bases; unmatched bases: 8. This CDR3 comprises 17 residues. Germline CDR1 reads MGHDK; CDR2 reads SYGVNS. In DNA form, the CDR3 reads TGTGCCAGCAGTGAATGGCCGACTAGCGGGCCCGACAATGAGCAGTTCTTC. This codes for CASSEWPTSGPDNEQFF.

This clone has more than one count but fewer than ten. The V gene is TRBV19, the J gene TRBJ2-5; D may correspond to TRBD1 or TRBD2 (5 bases each). Germline CDR1 LNHDA, CDR2 SQIVND (reference sequence). There are 10 residues in the CDR3. CDR3 in amino acids: CGAGRETQYF. CDR3 DNA: TGTGGGGCAGGGAGAGAGACCCAGTACTTC.